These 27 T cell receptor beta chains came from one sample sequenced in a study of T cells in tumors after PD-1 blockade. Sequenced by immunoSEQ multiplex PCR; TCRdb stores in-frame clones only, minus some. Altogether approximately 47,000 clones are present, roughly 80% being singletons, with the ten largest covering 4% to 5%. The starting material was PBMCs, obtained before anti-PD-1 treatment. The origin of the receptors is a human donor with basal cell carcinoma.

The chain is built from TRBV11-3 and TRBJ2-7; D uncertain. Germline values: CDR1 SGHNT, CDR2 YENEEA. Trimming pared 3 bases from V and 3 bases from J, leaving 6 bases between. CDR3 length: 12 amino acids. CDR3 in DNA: TGTGCCAGCAGCTTCGACGGCTACGAGCAGTACTTC. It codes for CASSFDGYEQYF.

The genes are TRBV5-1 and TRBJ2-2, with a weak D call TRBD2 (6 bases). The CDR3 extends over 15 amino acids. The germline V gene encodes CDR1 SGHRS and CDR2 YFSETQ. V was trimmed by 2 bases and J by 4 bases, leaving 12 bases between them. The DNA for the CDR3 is TGCGCCAGCAGCTTCGGGCTAGCGATCACCGGGGAGCTGTTTTTT. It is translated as CASSFGLAITGELFF.

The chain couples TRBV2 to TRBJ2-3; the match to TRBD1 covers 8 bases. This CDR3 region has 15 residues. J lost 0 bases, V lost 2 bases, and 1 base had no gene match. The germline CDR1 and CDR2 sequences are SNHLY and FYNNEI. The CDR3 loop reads CASSEWTGSTDTQYF. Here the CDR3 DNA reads TGTGCCAGCAGTGAATGGACAGGGAGCACAGATACGCAGTATTTT. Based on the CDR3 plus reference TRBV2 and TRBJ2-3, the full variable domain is EPEVTQTPSHQVTQMGQEVILRCVPISNHLYFYWYRQILGQKVEFLVSFYNNEISEKSEIFDDQFSVERPDGSNFTLKIRSTKLEDSAMYFCASSEWTGSTDTQYFGPGTRLTVL.

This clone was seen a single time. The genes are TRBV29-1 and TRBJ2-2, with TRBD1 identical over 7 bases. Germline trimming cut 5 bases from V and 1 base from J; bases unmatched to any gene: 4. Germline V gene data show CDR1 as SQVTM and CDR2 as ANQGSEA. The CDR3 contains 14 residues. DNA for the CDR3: TGCAGCGTTAAGGGACAGATGAACACCGGGGAGCTGTTTTTT. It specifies CSVKGQMNTGELFF.

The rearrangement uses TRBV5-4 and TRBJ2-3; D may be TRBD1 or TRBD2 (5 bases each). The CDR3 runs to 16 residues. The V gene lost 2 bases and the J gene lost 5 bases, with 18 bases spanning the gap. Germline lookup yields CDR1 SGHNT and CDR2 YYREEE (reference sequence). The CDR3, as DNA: TGTGCCAGCAGCTTTTGGGGGTCCCGATTGGGAGATACGCAGTATTTT. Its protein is CASSFWGSRLGDTQYF.

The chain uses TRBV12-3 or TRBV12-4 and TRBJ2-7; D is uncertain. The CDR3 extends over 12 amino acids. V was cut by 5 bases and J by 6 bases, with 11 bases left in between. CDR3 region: CASSLTLGEQYF. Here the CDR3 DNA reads TGTGCCAGCAGTCTCACTTTGGGCGAGCAGTACTTC.

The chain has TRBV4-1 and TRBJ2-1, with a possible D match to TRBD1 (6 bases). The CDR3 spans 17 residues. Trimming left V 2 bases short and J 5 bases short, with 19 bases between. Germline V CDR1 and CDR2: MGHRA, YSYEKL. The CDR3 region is CASSQSPLRQADNEQFF. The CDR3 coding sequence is TGCGCCAGCAGCCAAAGTCCACTCCGACAGGCGGACAATGAGCAGTTCTTC.

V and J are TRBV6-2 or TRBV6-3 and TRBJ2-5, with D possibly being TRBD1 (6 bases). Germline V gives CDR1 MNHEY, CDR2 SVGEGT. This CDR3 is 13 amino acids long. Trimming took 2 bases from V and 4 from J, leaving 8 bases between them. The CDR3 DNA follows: TGTGCCAGCAGTTACGGGGGCCTAGAGACCCAGTACTTC. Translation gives CASSYGGLETQYF.

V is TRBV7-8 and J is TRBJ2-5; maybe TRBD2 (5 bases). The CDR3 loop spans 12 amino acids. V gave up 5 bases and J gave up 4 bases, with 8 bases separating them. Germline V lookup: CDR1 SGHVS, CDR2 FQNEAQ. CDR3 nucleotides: TGTGCCAGCAGCCCCCGGGGAGAGACCCAGTACTTC. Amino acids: CASSPRGETQYF. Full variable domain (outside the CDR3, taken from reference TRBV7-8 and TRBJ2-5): GAGVSQSPRYKVAKRGQDVALRCDPISGHVSLFWYQQALGQGPEFLTYFQNEAQLDKSGLPSDRFFAERPEGSVSTLKIQRTQQEDSAVYLCASSPRGETQYFGPGTRLLVL.

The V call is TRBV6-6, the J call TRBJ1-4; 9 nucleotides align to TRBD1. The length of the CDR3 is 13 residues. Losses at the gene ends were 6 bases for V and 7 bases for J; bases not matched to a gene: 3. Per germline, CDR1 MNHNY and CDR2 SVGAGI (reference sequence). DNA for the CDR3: TGTGCCAGCAGGACAGGGGGACTTGAAAAACTGTTTTTT. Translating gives CASRTGGLEKLFF.

The chain's CDR3 is CASSSLPGQGSYGYTF. CDR3 coding DNA: TGTGCCAGCAGTTCCCTTCCAGGGCAGGGAAGCTATGGCTACACCTTC. The genes are TRBV6-5 and TRBJ1-2, with D possibly matching TRBD1 (5 bases). Per the germline V gene, CDR1 is MNHEY and CDR2 is SVGAGI. The germline V and J ends were trimmed by 4 bases and 4 bases, with 19 bases remaining between them. This CDR3 region has 16 residues.

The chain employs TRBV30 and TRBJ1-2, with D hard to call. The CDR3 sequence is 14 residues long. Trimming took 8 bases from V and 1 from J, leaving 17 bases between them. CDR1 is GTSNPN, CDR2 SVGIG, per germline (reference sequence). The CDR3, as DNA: TGTGCCCTTAGGGTACAGACCTTTAACTATGGCTACACCTTC. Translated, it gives CALRVQTFNYGYTF.

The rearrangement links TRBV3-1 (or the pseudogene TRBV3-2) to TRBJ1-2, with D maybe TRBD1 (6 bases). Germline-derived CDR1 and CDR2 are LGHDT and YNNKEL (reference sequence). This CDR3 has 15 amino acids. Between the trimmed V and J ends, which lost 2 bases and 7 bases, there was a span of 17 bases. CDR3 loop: CASSQLSGGALGYTF. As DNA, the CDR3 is TGTGCCAGCAGCCAATTATCCGGGGGGGCACTTGGCTACACCTTC.

The CDR3 nucleotides read TGTGCCAGCAGCTTGCGGGGACAGGGGACCACTGAAGCTTTCTTT. This translates into CASSLRGQGTTEAFF. The V and J genes are TRBV7-6 and TRBJ1-1, with 10 bases matching TRBD1. Germline assignment: CDR1 SGHVS and CDR2 FNYEAQ. The CDR3 is 15 amino acids. V gave up 3 bases and J gave up 4 bases; unmatched junction bases: 5.

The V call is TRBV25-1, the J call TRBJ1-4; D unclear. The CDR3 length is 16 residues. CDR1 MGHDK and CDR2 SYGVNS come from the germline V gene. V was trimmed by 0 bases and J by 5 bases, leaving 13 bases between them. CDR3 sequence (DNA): TGTGCCAGCAGTGAATACACACCGGGAAAGAATGAAAAACTGTTTTTT. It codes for CASSEYTPGKNEKLFF.

CDR3 in DNA: TGTGCCAGTAACGTAGACGGATACTATGGCTACACCTTC. Amino acids: CASNVDGYYGYTF. The V and J genes are TRBV19 and TRBJ1-2; D is unclear. Germline V lookup: CDR1 LNHDA, CDR2 SQIVND (reference sequence). This CDR3 region has 13 residues. V shed 7 bases and J shed 3 bases, with 12 bases lying between them.

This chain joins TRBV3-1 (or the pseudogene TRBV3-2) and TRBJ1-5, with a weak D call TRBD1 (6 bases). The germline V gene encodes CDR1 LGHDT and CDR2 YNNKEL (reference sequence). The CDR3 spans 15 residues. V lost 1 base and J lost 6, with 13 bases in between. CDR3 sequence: CASSQAGGNRQPQHF. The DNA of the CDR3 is TGTGCCAGCAGCCAAGCGGGGGGCAATCGTCAGCCCCAGCATTTT.

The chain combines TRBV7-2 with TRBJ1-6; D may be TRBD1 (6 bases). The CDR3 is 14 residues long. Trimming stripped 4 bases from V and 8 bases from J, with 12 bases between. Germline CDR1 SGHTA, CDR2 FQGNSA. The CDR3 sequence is CASSSGHLDSPLHF. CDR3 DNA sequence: TGTGCCAGCAGCTCGGGACACCTTGATTCACCCCTCCACTTT.

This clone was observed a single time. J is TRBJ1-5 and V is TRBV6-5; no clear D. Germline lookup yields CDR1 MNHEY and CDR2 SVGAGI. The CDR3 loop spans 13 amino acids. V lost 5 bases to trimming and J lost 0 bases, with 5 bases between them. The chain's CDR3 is CASSPYSNQPQHF. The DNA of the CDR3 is TGTGCCAGCAGTCCCTATAGCAATCAGCCCCAGCATTTT.

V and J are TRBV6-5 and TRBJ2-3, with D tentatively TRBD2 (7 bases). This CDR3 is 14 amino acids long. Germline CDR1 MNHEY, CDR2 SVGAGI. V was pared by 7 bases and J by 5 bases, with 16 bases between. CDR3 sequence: CASIGRGGKDTQYF. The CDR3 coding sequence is TGTGCCAGCATCGGTAGGGGGGGCAAAGATACGCAGTATTTT.

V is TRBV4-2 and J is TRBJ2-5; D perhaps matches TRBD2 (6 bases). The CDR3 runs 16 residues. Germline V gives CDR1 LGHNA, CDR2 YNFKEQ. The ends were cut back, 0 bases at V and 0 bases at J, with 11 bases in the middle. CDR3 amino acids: CASSQEAGSYQETQYF. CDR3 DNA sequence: TGTGCCAGCAGCCAAGAGGCGGGGTCGTACCAAGAGACCCAGTACTTC.

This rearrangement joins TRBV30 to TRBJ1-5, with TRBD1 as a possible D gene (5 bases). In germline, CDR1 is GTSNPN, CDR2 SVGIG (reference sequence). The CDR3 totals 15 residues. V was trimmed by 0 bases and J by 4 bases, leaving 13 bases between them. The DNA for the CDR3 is TGTGCCTGGAGTGTCCCTCGGGGCCTTAATCAGCCCCAGCATTTT. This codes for CAWSVPRGLNQPQHF.

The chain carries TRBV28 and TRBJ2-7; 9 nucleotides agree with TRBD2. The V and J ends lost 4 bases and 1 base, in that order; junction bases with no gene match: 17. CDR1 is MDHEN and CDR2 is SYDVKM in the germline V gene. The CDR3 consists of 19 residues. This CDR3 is CASSSIGRAGGRPSYEQYF. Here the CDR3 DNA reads TGTGCCAGCAGTTCCATCGGGAGAGCGGGGGGTCGACCTTCCTACGAGCAGTACTTC.

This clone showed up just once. The CDR3: CASSLWAGNEQFF. Written as DNA, the CDR3 is TGTGCCAGCAGCCTGTGGGCGGGGAATGAGCAGTTCTTC. This chain joins TRBV5-4 and TRBJ2-1; D possibly corresponds to TRBD2 (6 bases). Germline V gene sequence: CDR1 SGHNT, CDR2 YYREEE (reference sequence). The CDR3 covers 13 residues. V was clipped by 4 bases and J by 7 bases, with 12 bases between them.

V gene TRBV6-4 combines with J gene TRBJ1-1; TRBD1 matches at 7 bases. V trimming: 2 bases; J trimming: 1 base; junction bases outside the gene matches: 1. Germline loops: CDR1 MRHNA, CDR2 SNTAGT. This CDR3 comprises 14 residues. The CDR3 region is CASSDRTGNTEAFF. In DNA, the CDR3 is TGTGCCAGCAGTGACCGGACAGGGAACACTGAAGCTTTCTTT.

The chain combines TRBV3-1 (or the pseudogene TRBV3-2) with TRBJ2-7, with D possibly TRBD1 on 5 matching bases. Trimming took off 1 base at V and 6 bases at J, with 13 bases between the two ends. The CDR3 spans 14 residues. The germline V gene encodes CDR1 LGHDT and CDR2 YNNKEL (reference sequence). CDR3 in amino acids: CASSQVQGRSEQYF. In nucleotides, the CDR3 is TGTGCCAGCAGCCAAGTGCAGGGTAGGTCCGAGCAGTACTTC.

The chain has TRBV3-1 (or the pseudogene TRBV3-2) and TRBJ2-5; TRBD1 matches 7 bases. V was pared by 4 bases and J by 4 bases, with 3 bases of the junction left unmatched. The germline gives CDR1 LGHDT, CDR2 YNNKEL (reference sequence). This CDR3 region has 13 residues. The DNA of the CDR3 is TGTGCCAGCAGCCGGGACAGAGGAGAGACCCAGTACTTC. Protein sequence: CASSRDRGETQYF.